This T cell receptor beta chain is drawn from a study of quantifying T cell responses using KT2 cells. Overall study: Reverse transcription used primers in the TCR alpha and beta constant regions.

Whole-study results and caveats: Detection of KT2 sequences held at the lowest tested level, about one cell per 100,000 PBMC.

Germline CDR1 and CDR2: SGDLS and YYNGEE. Trimming pared 5 bases from V and 1 base from J, leaving 10 bases between. The CDR3 runs to 14 residues. There are many counts of this clonotype. Its antigen is not identified. Each cDNA got a UMI-containing oligo ligated at its 3' end. The first PCR ran 4 to 5 cycles with an equimolar RC1.1 and RC1.2 beta primer mix. Via MiXCR, TCRdb re-called the UMI-ligation and nested PCR reads, giving one row per CDR3 protein. Of under 35,000 distinct CDR3 sequences listed, 9% to 12% were seen once; the top ten hold roughly 10%. V gene TRBV9 combines with J gene TRBJ1-5; tentatively, D is TRBD1 (5 bases). The TCR was taken from a human donor. The sample comprised PBMCs spiked with cells of the T cell clone KT2. Here the CDR3 DNA reads TGTGCCAGCAGTTCAGGGCCGAGCAATCAGCCCCAGCATTTT. It encodes CASSSGPSNQPQHF. Combining the CDR3 with reference TRBV9 and TRBJ1-5 gives the whole variable domain DSGVTQTPKHLITATGQRVTLRCSPRSGDLSVYWYQQSLDQGLQFLIQYYNGEERAKGNILERFSAQQFPDLHSELNLSSLELGDSALYFCASSSGPSNQPQHFGDGTRLSIL.